This T cell receptor (beta chain) came from a study of control samples from healthy donors and cancer patients. Some clones are missing from TCRdb's copy, which holds only in-frame ones; the method was immunoSEQ multiplex PCR. This sample yields about 54,000 clones, of which around 97% are seen a single time; 1.5% to 2% belongs to the top ten. Per the germline V gene, CDR1 is SGHRS and CDR2 is YFSETQ. The length of the CDR3 is 14 amino acids, counting both ends. On this clone itself: Because the CDR3's place on the DNA is in doubt, the DNA is left out and the CDR3 is given as listed by TCRdb.

Sequencing input: blood. The TCR comes from a woman younger than 45 in good health. This sequence joins TRBV5-1 and TRBJ2-3; no DNA check was done on the table's D call, TRBD1. CDR3 in amino acids: CASSFGPGADTQYF.